This T cell receptor (beta chain) was recorded in a study of CD8 T cells in ankylosing spondylitis. Whole-study findings and limits: Several highly homologous variants made up a TCR beta motif, and this motif appeared characteristic of ankylosing spondylitis blood.

CDR3 length: 15 residues. The germline CDR1 and CDR2 sequences are SGDLS and YYNGEE. The V end was cut by 4 bases, the J end by 3 bases, with 17 bases between. This clonotype was found many times. The target antigen is unknown. TCRdb reprocessed the 5' RACE reads with MiXCR, giving one entry per CDR3 protein. The table shows several thousand distinct CDR3 sequences, with under 2.5% occurring only once. The origin of this receptor is a male donor with ankylosing spondylitis or in good health (not recorded which). The chain uses TRBV9 and TRBJ2-7, with a possible D match to TRBD1 (5 bases). Sequenced material: blood, either unsorted or a sorted T cell fraction (not recorded which). CDR3 in amino acids: CASSPQGSDDYEQYF. CDR3 DNA sequence: TGTGCCAGCAGCCCCCAGGGCTCGGATGACTACGAGCAGTACTTC.